Sequencing of this T cell receptor (beta chain) was carried out in a study of T cell responses to AZD1222 COVID-19 vaccine. Sequencing used immunoSEQ multiplex PCR; TCRdb keeps in-frame clones, though not all of them. The sample has about 210,000 clones; less than 95% are singletons. From germline, CDR1 is SGHAT and CDR2 FQDESV (reference sequence). The CDR3 is 14 residues long. Trimming stripped 0 bases from V and 4 bases from J, with 6 bases between. Study outcomes and limitations: Spike-specific TCR breadth and depth went up after people got two AZD1222 doses.

Points on this clone: Its antigen is currently unknown.

This chain connects TRBV11-1 to TRBJ2-2; unclear D gene. Sequenced material: peripheral blood, taken 28 days after the second dose of the MenACWY control vaccine. This sequence was found in an adult who received the MenACWY meningococcal vaccine as a control. The CDR3 DNA reads TGTGCCAGCAGCTTAGCGGGCGTCACCGGGGAGCTGTTTTTT. Its translation is CASSLAGVTGELFF.